This TCR beta chain was captured by sequencing in a study of blood T cells in healthy people across ages (dated by TCRdb to the mid-2010s). General notes on the study: In model experiments, template switching captured about one uniquely barcoded TCR beta cDNA molecule for every two T cells. Age-related changes in TCR beta repertoire diversity were measured in the study by deep sequencing normalized with unique cDNA molecular identifiers. The donors were split into four age groups: young (average 16 years), middle-aged (over 35), aged (more than 60) and long-lived (approximately 80). Donors of different ages were randomly distributed across sequencing lanes to avoid experimental bias. The study analyzed two additional independent replicas of 1 million unique cDNA reads from the same blood draw for two donors, one aged 18 to 29 and one aged 80 or older. Study-wide findings and limitations: Conclusive comparison of naive and antigen-experienced compartments was prevented by the profiling of bulk unsorted PBMCs. Compared with the aged group, the long-lived group had more naive CD4+ T cells, fewer expanded clones and increased TCR diversity, a pattern suggesting age selection. Estimates of total diversity based on one million sequenced T cells were regarded as lower bounds and as underestimates. The percentage of naive T cells measured by flow cytometry correlated strongly with observed TCR beta diversity. Because the CMV infection status of the donors was unknown, age-related changes in expanded clonotypes may potentially have been confounded. As age increased, observed TCR beta diversity per million T cells dropped in a roughly linear way, and a significant reduction was already evident by age about 40.

Of note for this clonotype: Its recognized antigen is unknown. Nothing much larger sits one base from this clone, and base qualities are not available.

Systemically healthy Caucasian individuals from Russia, 35 to 50 in total and aged 6 to 90 years, were included as donors. Each donor gave ten milliliters of peripheral blood, collected into EDTA-treated Vacutainer tubes. Ficoll-Paque density-gradient centrifugation was used to isolate PBMCs, with at least 6.5 million per sample. Total RNA was extracted from PBMCs with Trizol reagent, with at least 6 micrograms obtained per sample. The percentages of naive CD45RAhigh/CD27high T cells were determined by flow cytometry on a PBMC aliquot from every donor. Reading the germline V gene gives CDR1 SQVTM and CDR2 ANQGSEA. Including cysteine and phenylalanine, the CDR3 has 13 amino acids. Here the CDR3 DNA is all that survives: 39 bases in frame from base 1. Library preparation employed 5' RACE. Sequencing took place on an Illumina HiSeq 2500. A second PCR of about 6 to 11 cycles was performed with a sample-barcoded 5' primer and a J-beta primer mix. A unique molecular identifier was introduced onto each TCR beta cDNA molecule by a template-switch 5' adaptor carrying 12 random nucleotides. Each sample yielded at least 2.5 million CDR3-containing paired-end reads. The Mint cDNA synthesis kit, primed by a TRBC-specific oligonucleotide, was used to synthesize first-strand cDNA from all RNA. All cDNA was treated with uracil-DNA glycosylase and then went through a first 18-cycle PCR with the universal primers M1SS and BC2_uni_R. The authors' analysis ran thus. For normalization, 1 million high-quality reads were randomly selected from each sample, with every read carrying a distinct molecular identifier. Instead of being binned into consensus sequences, reads with shared molecular identifiers were discarded. MiTCR, run with a Q25 quality threshold and the strictest error-elimination algorithm, handled CDR3 identification, clonotype clustering and error correction. A nonparametric unseen species model with Euler transformation was used to estimate lower-bound total TCR beta diversity. The public reads were quality trimmed at Q25 with fastp and then assembled into clones with MiXCR by TCRdb, keeping productive beta chains. Each CDR3 protein appears once, grouped with its most common genes and DNA. None of the V and J calls come from the authors' own analysis; TCRdb made them. In all, the sample holds 710,000 or so distinct CDR3 sequences, and 20% to 25% of those were seen once. 20% to 25% of the sample lies in the top ten.

The sequence derives from a man in his sixties or seventies in good health. The sample comprised blood. The V and J genes are TRBV29-1 and TRBJ2-4, with no confident D gene call. The DNA matches TRBJ2-5 better at its end, which makes the J call doubtful. The CDR3: CSVAAASQETQYF. The DNA reads TGCAGCGTTGCGGCAGCTTCTCAAGAGACCCAGTACTTC.